This T cell receptor (beta chain) was recovered during a study of T-cell memory formation after mild COVID-19. This clonotype appeared many times. Its antigen remains unknown. Study-wide findings and caveats: Researchers report contracting CD4+ clones mostly in CM and EM, with CD8+ clones in EMRA.

TCRdb redid the calling of the 5' RACE reads with MiXCR, one entry per CDR3 protein. The sample records more than 400,000 distinct CDR3 sequences, around a sixth being singletons. Trimming removed 6 bases at V and 9 bases at J, with 18 bases between. This CDR3 spans 14 amino acids. J is TRBJ2-4 and V is TRBV12-3 or TRBV12-4; tentatively, D is TRBD1 or TRBD2 (5 bases each). The sequencing input was PBMCs or a T cell subset sorted from them (not recorded which). This clonotype was obtained from an adult woman who had mild COVID-19 (a few samples of this study predate the infection). Cell type and time point are not known. Here the CDR3 reads CASSPGTHRGIQYF. DNA of the CDR3: TGTGCCAGCAGCCCGGGGACGCACCGCGGCATTCAGTACTTC.